Detailed here is one TCR beta chain. Its antigen is not identified. Trimming took 0 bases from V and 5 from J; bases not matched to a gene: 8. The CDR3 runs to 15 residues. Germline CDR1 is GTSNPN and CDR2 is SVGIG (reference sequence). The study sequenced TCR beta in blood CD8+ and CD4+ T cells. Through negative isolation, CD4+ and CD8+ T cells were obtained, while TEMRA cells were enriched using FACS. The sample is drawn from a study of CD8 T cells in Susac syndrome. Study-level points and caveats: The study recognized that the number of individuals in its TCR sequencing and HLA analysis was relatively small.

It was with random hexamers that about 0.45 to 1 ug RNA was reverse transcribed. It was immunoSEQ multiplex PCR that amplified TCR beta CDR3 across 54 Vbeta and 13 Jbeta. TCRdb re-analysed the immunoSEQ multiplex PCR reads in MiXCR, keeping a single row per CDR3 protein. The sample contains approximately 220,000 distinct CDR3 sequences, 80% to 95% of which appear only once. The V and J genes are TRBV30 and TRBJ2-7, with 9 bases fitting TRBD1. The receptor was isolated from a human donor with multiple sclerosis. The sample taken for sequencing was CD8+ T cells from PBMCs. This CDR3 is CAWSVGEQGADEQYF. The CDR3 DNA sequence: TGTGCCTGGAGTGTAGGAGAACAGGGGGCAGACGAGCAGTACTTC.